Shown below are 13 T cell receptor beta chains from a single sample sequenced in a study of blood T cell repertoires in COVID-19. The repertoire was sequenced with immunoSEQ multiplex PCR; TCRdb's copy has only in-frame clones and lacks some. The sample shows roughly 70,000 clones, over 70% of them seen only once. The sequencing sample was made of peripheral blood. Source of these receptors: a woman aged 70 to 79 with acute or convalescent COVID-19.

The chain uses TRBV4-1 and TRBJ1-4; D is perhaps TRBD1 (6 bases). The V gene lost 4 bases and the J gene lost 7 bases, with 16 bases spanning the gap. Germline V lookup: CDR1 MGHRA, CDR2 YSYEKL. The CDR3 runs to 15 residues. The CDR3 sequence: CASSPMNRDTEKLFF. CDR3 nucleotides: TGCGCCAGCAGCCCGATGAACCGGGACACTGAAAAACTGTTTTTT.

The chain recombines TRBV6-2 or TRBV6-3 with TRBJ2-1; 10 nucleotides align to TRBD2. The germline CDR1 and CDR2 sequences are MNHEY and SVGEGT. With 6 bases clipped from V and 6 bases from J, the junction kept 14 bases outside the gene matches. This CDR3 contains 17 residues. CDR3 residues: CASSPVTSSGGSNEQFF. For the CDR3, the DNA is TGTGCCAGCAGCCCCGTTACCTCTAGCGGGGGTTCCAATGAGCAGTTCTTC.

V and J are TRBV27 and TRBJ2-3, with D possibly TRBD2 on 6 matching bases. V was cut by 5 bases and J by 2 bases, with 17 bases left in between. The germline V gene encodes CDR1 MNHEY and CDR2 SMNVEV (reference sequence). The CDR3 has 16 residues. The CDR3 loop is CASSPGVPPFTDTQYF. CDR3 DNA sequence: TGTGCCAGCAGTCCGGGGGTTCCTCCCTTCACAGATACGCAGTATTTT.

This clone was counted between two and nine times. CDR3 nucleotide sequence: TGTGCCACCAGTGACCCCACGGAGCCTGGAAACACCATATATTTT. Its translation: CATSDPTEPGNTIYF. The genes are TRBV24-1 and TRBJ1-3; D is unclear. The germline CDR1 and CDR2 sequences are KGHDR and SFDVKD. The CDR3 extends over 15 amino acids. V gave up 4 bases and J gave up 2 bases, with 11 bases separating them.

The genes are TRBV5-1 and TRBJ1-5; 11 positions match TRBD1. The ends lost 5 bases at V and 3 bases at J; junction bases unmatched: 4. Germline loops: CDR1 SGHRS, CDR2 YFSETQ. The CDR3 covers 15 residues. CDR3 sequence (DNA): TGCGCCAGCAGATCGGGACAGGGGGACAATCAGCCCCAGCATTTT. It specifies CASRSGQGDNQPQHF.

V and J are TRBV9 and TRBJ1-5, with TRBD1 matching over 7 bases. The CDR3 totals 14 residues. With V trimmed by 0 bases and J by 5 bases, 2 bases remained unmatched. Germline lookup yields CDR1 SGDLS and CDR2 YYNGEE. The CDR3 here is CASSVGDRHQPQHF. As DNA, the CDR3 is TGTGCCAGCAGCGTAGGGGACAGACATCAGCCCCAGCATTTT.

This clone has only a few counts. The genes are TRBV1 and TRBJ1-1; TRBD1, the table's D call, was not compared with the DNA. TRBV1 is a pseudogene. The CDR3 runs to 16 residues. CDR3 sequence reads: CTSSQDHTGAHTEAFF. The CDR3 DNA reads as TGCACCAGCAGCCAAGACCATACAGGGGCTCATACTGAAGCTTTCTTT.

CDR3 residues: CSASLGQPQHF. The CDR3 DNA sequence: TGCAGTGCTAGCCTTGGCCAGCCCCAGCATTTT. This chain connects TRBV20-1 to TRBJ1-5; no clear D. Germline V gene lookup returns CDR1 DFQATT and CDR2 SNEGSKA (reference sequence). CDR3 length: 11 amino acids. Trimming left V 3 bases short and J 7 bases short, with 7 bases between.

The chain recombines TRBV11-2 with TRBJ1-2, with 10 positions matching TRBD1. The V gene's germline CDR1 is SGHAT and CDR2 FQNNGV. This CDR3 has 15 amino acids. With V trimmed by 6 bases and J by 8 bases, 12 bases remained unmatched. DNA of the CDR3: TGTGCCAGCAGAAAAGCAGGGAGGACAGGGGGAGGCTACACCTTC. It is translated as CASRKAGRTGGGYTF.

This sequence joins TRBV6-5 and TRBJ2-3; D call uncertain. CDR1 and CDR2 (germline): MNHEY, SVGAGI. The CDR3 has 14 residues. V was pared by 0 bases and J by 4 bases, with 8 bases between. The CDR3 bases are TGTGCCAGCAGTTACTCGATTCGGTCAGATACGCAGTATTTT. Its translation: CASSYSIRSDTQYF.

On this clone itself: Other nucleotide sequences in the sample specify the same CDR3. V gene TRBV15 combines with J gene TRBJ2-6; no definite D call. Germline V gene lookup returns CDR1 LNHNV and CDR2 YYDKDF (reference sequence). V lost 1 base and J lost 0, with 4 bases in between. The CDR3 has 15 residues. The CDR3 here is CATSRAGSGANVLTF. CDR3 in DNA: TGTGCCACCAGCAGAGCGGGCTCTGGGGCCAACGTCCTGACTTTC.

The chain recombines TRBV27 with TRBJ1-2, with D unclear. Germline-derived CDR1 and CDR2 are MNHEY and SMNVEV (reference sequence). Trimming left V 4 bases short and J 4 bases short, with 10 bases between. This CDR3 has 13 residues. The CDR3 region is CASSSRVSYGYTF. The DNA for the CDR3 is TGTGCCAGCAGTTCCCGTGTGTCCTATGGCTACACCTTC.

The chain combines TRBV6-5 with TRBJ1-1, with D maybe TRBD1 (6 bases). The CDR3 covers 14 residues. Trimming shortened V by 6 bases and J by 2 bases, and 13 bases separated the two germline ends. From germline, CDR1 is MNHEY and CDR2 SVGAGI. This chain's CDR3 is CASSQGTFNTEAFF. The CDR3 DNA reads as TGTGCCAGCAGCCAAGGGACATTTAACACTGAAGCTTTCTTT.